This entry lists 3 T cell receptor beta chains sequenced from one sample in a study of Tregs in tolerant kidney transplant recipients. Mixed chimerism was transient after nonmyeloablative marrow transplants from related graft donors. Method: immunoSEQ multiplex PCR; TCRdb's copy keeps in-frame clones and lacks some. The profile shows more than 90,000 clones, roughly 93% of them singletons. Sequenced here: CD4+ T cells from blood (PBMCs), sampled 12 months after the transplant. These receptors were collected from a human patient who received a combined kidney and bone marrow transplant. The T cells may partly be graft donor cells.

V is TRBV4-3 and J is TRBJ2-7; 7 nucleotides match TRBD1. Germline V gives CDR1 LGHNA, CDR2 YSLEER. CDR3 length equals 17 residues. Trimming cost V 0 bases and J 2 bases; bases outside gene matches: 10. The CDR3 sequence: CASSQDQVWDRPYEQYF. The CDR3 DNA reads TGCGCCAGCAGCCAAGACCAGGTGTGGGACAGACCCTACGAGCAGTACTTC.

The chain links TRBV7-9 to TRBJ1-2; D call uncertain. The CDR3 extends over 13 amino acids. The germline V and J ends were trimmed by 1 base and 7 bases, with 10 bases remaining between them. Germline V gene lookup returns CDR1 SEHNR and CDR2 FQNEAQ (reference sequence). DNA for the CDR3: TGTGCCAGCAGCTTAGTCGACAATAGTGGCTACACCTTC. This translates into CASSLVDNSGYTF. Looking up the rest from reference TRBV7-9 and TRBJ1-2 gives the full variable domain: DTGVSQNPRHKITKRGQNVTFRCDPISEHNRLYWYRQTLGQGPEFLTYFQNEAQLEKSRLLSDRFSAERPKGSFSTLEIQRTEQGDSAMYLCASSLVDNSGYTFGSGTRLTVV.

This CDR3 is CASSSLVRETQYF. Here the CDR3 DNA reads TGTGCCAGCAGCTCGTTAGTTCGGGAGACCCAGTACTTC. The gene calls are TRBV9 and TRBJ2-5; no clear D gene. The germline V gene has CDR1 SGDLS and CDR2 YYNGEE. V was trimmed by 4 bases and J by 5 bases, leaving 12 bases between them. CDR3 length: 13 residues. The entire variable domain, with the rest obtained from reference TRBV9 and TRBJ2-5, is as follows: DSGVTQTPKHLITATGQRVTLRCSPRSGDLSVYWYQQSLDQGLQFLIQYYNGEERAKGNILERFSAQQFPDLHSELNLSSLELGDSALYFCASSSLVRETQYFGPGTRLLVL.